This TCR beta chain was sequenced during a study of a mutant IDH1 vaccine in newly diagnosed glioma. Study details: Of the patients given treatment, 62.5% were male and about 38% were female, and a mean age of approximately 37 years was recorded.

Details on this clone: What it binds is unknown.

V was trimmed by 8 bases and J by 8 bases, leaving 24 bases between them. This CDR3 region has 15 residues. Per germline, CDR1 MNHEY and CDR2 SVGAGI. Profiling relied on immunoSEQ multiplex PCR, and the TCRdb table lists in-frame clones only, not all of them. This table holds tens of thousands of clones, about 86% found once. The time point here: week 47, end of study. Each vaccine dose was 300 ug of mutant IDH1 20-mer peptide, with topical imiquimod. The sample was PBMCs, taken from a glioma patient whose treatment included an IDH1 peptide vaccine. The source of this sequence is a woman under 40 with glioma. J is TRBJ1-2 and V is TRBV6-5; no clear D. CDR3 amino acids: CASLPSHSAGGGYTF. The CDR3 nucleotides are TGTGCCAGCCTTCCCAGCCACAGTGCGGGTGGAGGCTACACCTTC.